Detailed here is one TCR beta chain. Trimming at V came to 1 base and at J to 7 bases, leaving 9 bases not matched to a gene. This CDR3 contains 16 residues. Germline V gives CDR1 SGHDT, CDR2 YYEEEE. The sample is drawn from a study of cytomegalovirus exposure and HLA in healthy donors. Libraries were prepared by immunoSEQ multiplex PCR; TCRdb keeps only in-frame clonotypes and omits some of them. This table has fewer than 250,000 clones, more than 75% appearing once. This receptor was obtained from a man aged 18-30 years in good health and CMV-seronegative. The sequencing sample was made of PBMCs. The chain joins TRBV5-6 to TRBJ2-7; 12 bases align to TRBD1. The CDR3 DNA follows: TGTGCCAGCAGCTTGTCCGGGACAGGGGGCCTGCTGGAGCAGTACTTC. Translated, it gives CASSLSGTGGLLEQYF.